The next 10 T cell receptor beta chains were all read from a single sample in a study of blood T cell repertoires in COVID-19. Assay used: immunoSEQ multiplex PCR; TCRdb lists only in-frame clones, some missing. The data contain 400,000 to 500,000 clones, more than 70% of them singletons. Sequencing was carried out using PBMCs or T cells enriched from blood (not recorded which). These receptors were obtained from a woman aged 18-29 years who had been exposed to COVID-19.

The chain links TRBV5-6 to TRBJ2-4; D call uncertain. The CDR3 has 15 residues. In germline, CDR1 is SGHDT, CDR2 YYEEEE. The V end lost 4 bases, the J end lost 0 bases, and 11 bases lay between the germline ends. CDR3 protein: CASSLLSLAKNIQYF. The CDR3 DNA is TGTGCCAGCAGCCTTTTATCCCTAGCCAAAAACATTCAGTACTTC.

This clone came up once. The chain links TRBV19 to TRBJ2-1; TRBD2 matches 12 bases. V was pared by 5 bases and J by 0 bases, with 14 bases of the junction left unmatched. The CDR3 sequence is 20 residues long. Germline CDR1 and CDR2: LNHDA and SQIVND (reference sequence). The CDR3 loop is CASSSIKTSGSWSSYNEQFF. CDR3 nucleotide sequence: TGTGCCAGTAGTTCAATTAAGACTAGCGGGAGTTGGAGCTCCTACAATGAGCAGTTCTTC.

The table lists this clone with a count of one. The rearrangement uses TRBV28 and TRBJ2-7; TRBD1 might be the D (5 bases). Deletions cut 6 bases from V and 0 bases from J, with 18 bases between. Germline-derived CDR1 and CDR2 are MDHEN and SYDVKM. The CDR3 is 16 residues long. The CDR3 nucleotides read TGTGCCAGCAGGCCTCCCTGGGGCTCCTACTCCTACGAGCAGTACTTC. Protein: CASRPPWGSYSYEQYF.

This chain uses TRBV7-9 with TRBJ2-7, with TRBD2 matching 15 bases. In germline, CDR1 is SEHNR, CDR2 FQNEAQ (reference sequence). This CDR3 has 17 residues. Trimming cost V 5 bases and J 4 bases; bases outside gene matches: 9. The CDR3 loop is CASSLGTSGGMWYEQYF. As DNA, the CDR3 is TGTGCCAGCAGCCTCGGGACTAGCGGGGGGATGTGGTACGAGCAGTACTTC. Looking up the rest from reference TRBV7-9 and TRBJ2-7 gives the full variable domain: DTGVSQNPRHKITKRGQNVTFRCDPISEHNRLYWYRQTLGQGPEFLTYFQNEAQLEKSRLLSDRFSAERPKGSFSTLEIQRTEQGDSAMYLCASSLGTSGGMWYEQYFGPGTRLTVT.

The chain is built from TRBV28 and TRBJ1-6; D may be TRBD1 (6 bases). Germline lookup yields CDR1 MDHEN and CDR2 SYDVKM. The V end lost 6 bases, the J end lost 0 bases, and 12 bases lay between the germline ends. The CDR3 runs to 16 residues. In DNA form, the CDR3 reads TGTGCCAGCAGGGGGGCCTCAACCTCCTATAATTCACCCCTCCACTTT. As protein: CASRGASTSYNSPLHF.

The chain recombines TRBV28 with TRBJ1-2; 8 nucleotides line up with TRBD1. V dropped 1 base and J dropped 4; count of bases not matched to a gene: 5. The CDR3 spans 15 residues. CDR1 is MDHEN, CDR2 SYDVKM, per germline. The CDR3 loop is CASSLSVTGGYGYTF. Written as DNA, the CDR3 is TGTGCCAGCAGTTTATCGGTAACAGGGGGCTATGGCTACACCTTC.

The rearrangement uses TRBV5-1 and TRBJ1-1; TRBD1 aligns across 9 bases. The CDR3 consists of 13 residues. The V gene's germline CDR1 is SGHRS and CDR2 YFSETQ. V lost 4 bases and J lost 4; bases outside the gene matches: 2. CDR3 DNA sequence: TGCGCCAGCAGCAGGACAGGGGTCACTGAAGCTTTCTTT. Translating gives CASSRTGVTEAFF. Full variable domain (outside the CDR3, taken from reference TRBV5-1 and TRBJ1-1): KAGVTQTPRYLIKTRGQQVTLSCSPISGHRSVSWYQQTPGQGLQFLFEYFSETQRNKGNFPGRFSGRQFSNSRSEMNVSTLELGDSALYLCASSRTGVTEAFFGQGTRLTVV.

J is TRBJ2-3 and V is TRBV28; D perhaps matches TRBD1 (5 bases). The CDR3 is made up of 15 amino acids. The germline V gene has CDR1 MDHEN and CDR2 SYDVKM. Trimming shortened V by 3 bases and J by 0 bases, and 10 bases separated the two germline ends. CDR3 amino acids: CASSLGQGSTDTQYF. The CDR3 DNA follows: TGTGCCAGCAGTTTGGGGCAGGGAAGCACAGATACGCAGTATTTT.

The chain uses TRBV12-3 or TRBV12-4 and TRBJ2-3; TRBD2 might be the D (5 bases). The CDR3 consists of 13 residues. Trimming shortened V by 7 bases and J by 4 bases, and 12 bases separated the two germline ends. The CDR3 nucleotides read TGTGCCAGCACCTTCGGGGTCCCAGATACGCAGTATTTT. Translation gives CASTFGVPDTQYF.

Remarks on this clone: Other DNA sequences of this sample code for an identical CDR3. The rearrangement links TRBV5-4 to TRBJ2-7, with a tentative D call TRBD1 (5 bases). This CDR3 spans 15 amino acids. The germline gives CDR1 SGHNT, CDR2 YYREEE (reference sequence). The V end lost 0 bases, the J end lost 4 bases, and 14 bases lay between the germline ends. CDR3 DNA: TGTGCCAGCAGCTTGGGGCCAGGCCCAGGGTACGAGCAGTACTTC. Translated, it gives CASSLGPGPGYEQYF.